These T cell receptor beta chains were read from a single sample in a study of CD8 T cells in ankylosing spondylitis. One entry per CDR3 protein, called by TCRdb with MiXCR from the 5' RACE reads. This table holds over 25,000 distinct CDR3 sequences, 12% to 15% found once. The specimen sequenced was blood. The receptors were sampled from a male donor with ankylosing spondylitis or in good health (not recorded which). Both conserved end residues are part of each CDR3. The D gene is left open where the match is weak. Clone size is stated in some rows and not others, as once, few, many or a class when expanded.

CDR3: CSVEAVSGGTDTQYF; DNA: TGCAGCGTTGAAGCGGTCTCAGGCGGCACAGATACGCAGTATTTT; D: -; J: TRBJ2-3; V: TRBV29-1; size: -
CDR3: CASSGRTSGIDEQFF; DNA: TGTGCCAGCAGCGGACGGACTAGCGGGATCGATGAGCAGTTCTTC; D: TRBD2; J: TRBJ2-1; V: TRBV7-9; size: few
CDR3: CASSQRQGANTEAFF; DNA: TGTGCCAGCAGCCAACGTCAGGGGGCGAACACTGAAGCTTTCTTT; D: TRBD1; J: TRBJ1-1; V: TRBV3-1; size: -
CDR3: CASSLIIGGGLEQYF; DNA: TGTGCCAGCAGTTTAATTATCGGGGGGGGATTAGAGCAGTACTTC; D: TRBD2; J: TRBJ2-7; V: TRBV27; size: few
CDR3: CSAREFSGNSYEQYF; DNA: TGCAGTGCTAGAGAATTTAGCGGGAACTCCTACGAGCAGTACTTC; D: TRBD2; J: TRBJ2-7; V: TRBV20-1; size: -
CDR3: CASSSPGTSGGYTGELFF; DNA: TGCGCCAGCAGCTCCCCCGGGACTAGCGGGGGCTACACCGGGGAGCTGTTTTTT; D: TRBD2; J: TRBJ2-2; V: TRBV5-1; size: few
CDR3: CASSSPFSGVTDTQYF; DNA: TGTGCCAGCAGCTCCCCCTTTAGCGGGGTCACAGATACGCAGTATTTT; D: TRBD2; J: TRBJ2-3; V: TRBV9; size: few
CDR3: CSAQSGGNTGELFF; DNA: TGCAGCGCTCAAAGCGGGGGGAACACCGGGGAGCTGTTTTTT; D: TRBD2; J: TRBJ2-2; V: TRBV29-1; size: few
CDR3: CAISEGRGETQYF; DNA: TGTGCCATCAGTGAGGGTAGGGGAGAGACCCAGTACTTC; D: -; J: TRBJ2-5; V: TRBV10-3; size: -
CDR3: CASSRPSTDTQYF; DNA: TGTGCCAGCAGTAGGCCCAGCACAGATACGCAGTATTTT; D: -; J: TRBJ2-3; V: TRBV11-2; size: few
CDR3: CASSEEGDTQYF; DNA: TGTGCCAGCAGTGAAGAGGGAGATACGCAGTATTTT; D: -; J: TRBJ2-3; V: TRBV2; size: many
CDR3: CSAPGQRNTGELFF; DNA: TGCAGTGCCCCGGGACAGCGCAACACCGGGGAGCTGTTTTTT; D: TRBD1; J: TRBJ2-2; V: TRBV20-1; size: -
CDR3: CSVPGLAGLEQYF; DNA: TGCAGCGTGCCGGGACTAGCGGGACTCGAGCAGTACTTC; D: TRBD2; J: TRBJ2-7; V: TRBV29-1; size: few
CDR3: CASSYSEALAKNIQYF; DNA: TGTGCCAGCAGTTACAGCGAGGCCCTAGCCAAAAACATTCAGTACTTC; D: -; J: TRBJ2-4; V: TRBV6-5; size: few
CDR3: CASSQDPVAGGTDTQYF; DNA: TGTGCCAGCAGCCAAGATCCAGTTGCGGGGGGCACAGATACGCAGTATTTT; D: TRBD2; J: TRBJ2-3; V: TRBV4-2; size: -
CDR3: CASSLSRGLNEQFF; DNA: TGTGCCAGCAGCCTTTCGCGGGGTTTAAATGAGCAGTTCTTC; D: -; J: TRBJ2-1; V: TRBV7-9; size: -
CDR3: CSARSELNWNEKLFF; DNA: TGCAGTGCTAGATCCGAACTGAACTGGAATGAAAAACTGTTTTTT; D: -; J: TRBJ1-4; V: TRBV20-1; size: few
CDR3: CASSLEPGQPWGIQYF; DNA: TGCGCCAGCAGCTTGGAACCGGGACAGCCCTGGGGCATTCAGTACTTC; D: TRBD1; J: TRBJ2-4; V: TRBV5-1; size: -
CDR3: CASITQGATEAFF; DNA: TGTGCCAGCATCACCCAGGGGGCCACTGAAGCTTTCTTT; D: TRBD1; J: TRBJ1-1; V: TRBV6-2/TRBV6-3; size: -
CDR3: CASSSTGYTGELFF; DNA: TGTGCCAGCAGCTCGACAGGGTACACCGGGGAGCTGTTTTTT; D: TRBD1; J: TRBJ2-2; V: TRBV7-9; size: few
CDR3: CAIGTSGSEQFF; DNA: TGTGCCATCGGAACTAGCGGCAGTGAGCAGTTCTTC; D: TRBD2; J: TRBJ2-1; V: TRBV10-3; size: -
CDR3: CASRDASSYEQYF; DNA: TGTGCCAGCCGGGACGCGAGCTCCTACGAGCAGTACTTC; D: -; J: TRBJ2-7; V: TRBV7-9; size: -
CDR3: CSASRLSSTDTQYF; DNA: TGCAGTGCTTCGCGACTGTCTAGCACAGATACGCAGTATTTT; D: -; J: TRBJ2-3; V: TRBV20-1; size: -
CDR3: CASSSGQGMGIQYF; DNA: TGTGCCAGCAGCTCCGGACAGGGAATGGGCATTCAGTACTTC; D: TRBD1; J: TRBJ2-4; V: TRBV7-9; size: few
CDR3: CASSRSGRATGELFF; DNA: TGTGCCAGCAGCCGTAGCGGGAGGGCCACCGGGGAGCTGTTTTTT; D: TRBD2; J: TRBJ2-2; V: TRBV3-1; size: -
CDR3: CATSRVGGNQPQHF; DNA: TGTGCCACCAGCAGAGTTGGAGGGAATCAGCCCCAGCATTTT; D: -; J: TRBJ1-5; V: TRBV15; size: -
CDR3: CSVGDVSGNTIYF; DNA: TGCAGCGTTGGGGACGTCTCTGGAAACACCATATATTTT; D: -; J: TRBJ1-3; V: TRBV29-1; size: -
CDR3: CASSLAGNEQFF; DNA: TGTGCCAGCAGCTTGGCGGGAAATGAGCAGTTCTTC; D: -; J: TRBJ2-1; V: TRBV5-5; size: -
CDR3: CASSGKTGVNTEAFF; DNA: TGTGCCAGCAGTGGCAAGACAGGGGTAAACACTGAAGCTTTCTTT; D: TRBD1; J: TRBJ1-1; V: TRBV6-1; size: few
CDR3: CSSREGGNQPQHF; DNA: TGCAGCAGCAGGGAAGGAGGCAATCAGCCCCAGCATTTT; D: -; J: TRBJ1-5; V: TRBV20-1; size: -
CDR3: CSVVGASNRELFF; DNA: TGCAGCGTTGTTGGTGCATCCAATAGGGAGCTGTTTTTT; D: -; J: TRBJ2-2; V: TRBV29-1; size: -
CDR3: CSVATSGGSSNTGELFF; DNA: TGCAGCGTTGCGACTAGCGGGGGGTCTTCGAACACCGGGGAGCTGTTTTTT; D: TRBD2; J: TRBJ2-2; V: TRBV29-1; size: many
CDR3: CASSSPVNTEAFF; DNA: TGTGCCAGCAGTTCCCCAGTGAACACTGAAGCTTTCTTT; D: -; J: TRBJ1-1; V: TRBV28; size: -
CDR3: CSARTKNEQFF; DNA: TGCAGTGCTAGAACGAAAAATGAGCAGTTCTTC; D: -; J: TRBJ2-1; V: TRBV20-1; size: few
CDR3: CASSFVQGGLGRRTDTQYF; DNA: TGTGCCAGCAGCTTTGTACAGGGCGGATTGGGAAGGCGCACAGATACGCAGTATTTT; D: -; J: TRBJ2-3; V: TRBV9; size: -
CDR3: CASSLIDRENTGELFF; DNA: TGTGCCAGCAGCTTAATCGACAGGGAGAACACCGGGGAGCTGTTTTTT; D: TRBD1; J: TRBJ2-2; V: TRBV7-9; size: few
CDR3: CSARGLDMNTEAFF; DNA: TGCAGTGCTAGAGGGCTGGACATGAACACTGAAGCTTTCTTT; D: -; J: TRBJ1-1; V: TRBV20-1; size: -
CDR3: CSAGTGEFREQYF; DNA: TGCAGCGCCGGGACAGGGGAGTTTAGAGAGCAGTACTTC; D: TRBD1; J: TRBJ2-7; V: TRBV29-1; size: few
CDR3: CASSVGSRPQETQYF; DNA: TGTGCCAGCAGCGTAGGGTCTAGACCACAAGAGACCCAGTACTTC; D: -; J: TRBJ2-5; V: TRBV9; size: -
CDR3: CASSESGPTTTDTQYF; DNA: TGCGCCAGCAGTGAGTCGGGACCGACTACGACAGATACGCAGTATTTT; D: -; J: TRBJ2-3; V: TRBV10-2; size: few
CDR3: CASRPNPGSYNSPLHF; DNA: TGCGCCAGCAGGCCCAATCCGGGCTCCTATAATTCACCCCTCCACTTT; D: -; J: TRBJ1-6; V: TRBV5-1; size: few
CDR3: CASSKDTYTGELFF; DNA: TGTGCCAGCAGCAAAGACACCTACACCGGGGAGCTGTTTTTT; D: -; J: TRBJ2-2; V: TRBV12-3/TRBV12-4; size: few
CDR3: CASSRQVQGTQYF; DNA: TGTGCCAGCAGCCGACAGGTACAGGGGACCCAGTACTTC; D: -; J: TRBJ2-5; V: TRBV28; size: few
CDR3: CASSFLTGELFF; DNA: TGTGCCAGCAGCTTTCTTACCGGGGAGCTGTTTTTT; D: -; J: TRBJ2-2; V: TRBV7-3; size: few
CDR3: CASSPKGPSYNEQFF; DNA: TGTGCCAGCAGCCCGAAAGGACCCTCTTACAATGAGCAGTTCTTC; D: -; J: TRBJ2-1; V: TRBV7-9; size: -
CDR3: CASKRAGSGEQYF; DNA: TGTGCCAGCAAACGGGCAGGGTCGGGTGAGCAGTACTTC; D: -; J: TRBJ2-7; V: TRBV6-5; size: -
CDR3: CASSRPGQGAYEQYF; DNA: TGTGCCAGCAGCCGCCCGGGACAGGGGGCGTACGAGCAGTACTTC; D: TRBD1; J: TRBJ2-7; V: TRBV13; size: -
CDR3: CASSLGPSTGELFF; DNA: TGTGCCAGCAGCTTAGGGCCGTCCACCGGGGAGCTGTTTTTT; D: -; J: TRBJ2-2; V: TRBV11-1; size: -
CDR3: CASSPPGAGSYNEQFF; DNA: TGTGCCAGCAGCCCGCCCGGGGCTGGCTCCTACAATGAGCAGTTCTTC; D: -; J: TRBJ2-1; V: TRBV7-2; size: many
CDR3: CSGLYNEQFF; DNA: TGCAGCGGACTATACAATGAGCAGTTCTTC; D: -; J: TRBJ2-1; V: TRBV29-1; size: -
CDR3: CASSPGASGELFF; DNA: TGTGCCAGCAGCCCGGGGGCGTCCGGGGAGCTGTTTTTT; D: -; J: TRBJ2-2; V: TRBV7-3; size: -
CDR3: CSARRQEYSNQPQHF; DNA: TGCAGTGCTAGGCGGCAGGAATATAGCAATCAGCCCCAGCATTTT; D: -; J: TRBJ1-5; V: TRBV20-1; size: few
CDR3: CASSWGLADYEQYF; DNA: TGTGCCAGCAGTTGGGGACTAGCGGACTACGAGCAGTACTTC; D: TRBD2; J: TRBJ2-7; V: TRBV12-3/TRBV12-4; size: -
CDR3: CSALLSGSGDEQFF; DNA: TGCAGTGCTCTCCTTAGCGGGAGCGGAGATGAGCAGTTCTTC; D: TRBD2; J: TRBJ2-1; V: TRBV20-1; size: -
CDR3: CSAEGQENSPLHF; DNA: TGCAGTGCCGAGGGACAGGAGAATTCACCCCTCCACTTT; D: TRBD1; J: TRBJ1-6; V: TRBV20-1; size: many
CDR3: CASSPQHLNTEAFF; DNA: TGTGCCAGCTCCCCTCAACACTTGAACACTGAAGCTTTCTTT; D: -; J: TRBJ1-1; V: TRBV18; size: few
CDR3: CASSFNSYEQYF; DNA: TGCGCCAGCAGCTTTAACTCCTACGAGCAGTACTTC; D: -; J: TRBJ2-7; V: TRBV5-1; size: few
CDR3: CASSPTGTGDTEAFF; DNA: TGTGCCAGCAGTCCAACCGGGACAGGGGACACTGAAGCTTTCTTT; D: TRBD1; J: TRBJ1-1; V: TRBV7-6; size: -
CDR3: CASRGTGNQPQHF; DNA: TGTGCCAGCAGAGGGACGGGCAATCAGCCCCAGCATTTT; D: -; J: TRBJ1-5; V: TRBV12-3/TRBV12-4; size: few